This T cell receptor (beta chain) derives from a study of blood T cell repertoires in COVID-19. The CDR3 contains 15 residues. CDR1 and CDR2 (germline): SGHDT, YYEEEE. About this clone itself: Relative to the germline gene, one junction end is altered; a read error may explain this.

Sequencing used immunoSEQ multiplex PCR; TCRdb keeps in-frame clones, though not all of them. The sample carries some 200,000 clones, approximately 78% recorded once. V is TRBV5-6 and J is TRBJ1-2; possible D gene TRBD1, 5 bases. The receptor's source is a woman in her 70s with COVID-19, enrolled during active disease. Sequencing was done on a sample of peripheral blood. DNA of the CDR3: TGTGTCAGCAGCCCCTGGGGCATTTCTAACTATGGCTACACCTTC. Its translation is CVSSPWGISNYGYTF. The full variable domain, its missing parts supplied by reference TRBV5-6 and TRBJ1-2, is DAGVTQSPTHLIKTRGQQVTLRCSPKSGHDTVSWYQQALGQGPQFIFQYYEEEERQRGNFPDRFSGHQFPNYSSELNVNALLLGDSALYLCVSSPWGISNYGYTFGSGTRLTVV.